A single sample gave rise to the 3 T cell receptor beta chains below, sequenced in a study of T cells in Graves' hyperthyroidism and ophthalmopathy. TCR beta CDR3 region amplification was performed from RNA transcripts. HTBI primers drove first-round RT-PCR of the TCR CDR3. TCRdb called the multiplex PCR reads again in MiXCR, with one record for every CDR3 protein. Of 360,000 or so distinct CDR3 sequences in the sample, 13% to 15% were seen once. The source material was blood. These receptors were obtained from a woman aged 55-69 years with Graves' ophthalmopathy.

On this clonotype itself: Germline and junction disagree at one end, which may indicate a read error. The V call is TRBV4-1, the J call TRBJ2-3, with D perhaps matching TRBD2 (5 bases). The CDR3 is 16 amino acids. From germline, CDR1 is MGHRA and CDR2 YSYEKL. CDR3 amino acids: CASSQDWEFSTDTRYF. The CDR3 DNA reads as TGCGCCAGCAGCCAAGATTGGGAGTTCAGCACAGATACGCGGTATTTT.

V gene TRBV14 combines with J gene TRBJ2-1; D is unresolved. V lost 2 bases and J 7 bases, leaving 9 bases between the germline ends. Germline-derived CDR1 and CDR2 are SGHDN and FVKESK. This CDR3 comprises 13 residues. The CDR3 protein is CASSQLSPNEQFF. CDR3 nucleotide sequence: TGTGCCAGCAGCCAATTAAGCCCTAATGAGCAGTTCTTC.

This chain connects TRBV30 to TRBJ2-1; D is possibly TRBD2 (6 bases). Trimming shortened V by 5 bases and J by 1 base, and 12 bases separated the two germline ends. The CDR3 is made up of 14 amino acids. The germline gives CDR1 GTSNPN, CDR2 SVGIG (reference sequence). The CDR3: CAWGYSGSYNEQFF. CDR3 DNA sequence: TGTGCCTGGGGGTACAGCGGGTCCTACAATGAGCAGTTCTTC.